This TCR beta chain came from a study of blood T cell dynamics during melanoma immunotherapy. Sequenced by immunoSEQ multiplex PCR; TCRdb stores in-frame clones only, minus some. The sample holds 8,600 or so clones, more than 75% seen once. Time point: pre-treatment baseline. This CDR3 contains 11 residues. In germline, CDR1 is SNHLY, CDR2 FYNNEI. Trimming removed 6 bases from V and 12 bases from J; junction bases left unmatched: 5. This clonotype originated in a human donor with melanoma. The sequences come from blood, collected from a patient treated with checkpoint blockade. The genes are TRBV2 and TRBJ2-1, with 7 bases matching TRBD1. This CDR3 is CASRLQGRQFF. As DNA, the CDR3 is TGTGCCAGCAGACTACAGGGGAGGCAGTTCTTC.